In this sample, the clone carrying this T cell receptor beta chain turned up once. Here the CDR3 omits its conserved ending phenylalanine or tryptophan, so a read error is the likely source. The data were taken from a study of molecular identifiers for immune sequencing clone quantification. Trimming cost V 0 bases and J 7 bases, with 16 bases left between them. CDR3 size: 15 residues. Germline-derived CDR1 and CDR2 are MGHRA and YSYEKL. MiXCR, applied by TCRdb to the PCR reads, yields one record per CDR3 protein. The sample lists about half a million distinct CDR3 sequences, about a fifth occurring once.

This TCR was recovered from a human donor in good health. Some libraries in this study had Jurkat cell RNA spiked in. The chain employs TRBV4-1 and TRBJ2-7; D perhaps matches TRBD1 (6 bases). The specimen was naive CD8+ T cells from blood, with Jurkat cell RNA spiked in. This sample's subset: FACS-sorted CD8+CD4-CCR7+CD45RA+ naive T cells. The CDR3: CASSQDGDQGWEQYL. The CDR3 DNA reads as TGCGCCAGCAGCCAAGATGGGGACCAGGGGTGGGAGCAGTACCTC.